The 18 T cell receptor beta chains below all came from one sample that was sequenced in a study of TIL therapy for anti-PD-1-resistant metastatic lung cancer. Noted time point: pre-treatment sample, taken before nivolumab and TIL therapy. Tumor tissue came from excised metastases, mostly pleural nodules or supraclavicular lymph nodes. Sequencing used immunoSEQ v3. Assay: immunoSEQ multiplex PCR; the TCRdb copy retains only in-frame clones and omits some. The sample records under 100,000 clones, just over 65% being singletons. The sequencing here drew on tumor tissue, taken at baseline. All receptors come from a person between 30 and 80 years old with non-small cell lung cancer.

This clone is a singleton in its sample. V and J are TRBV6-4 and TRBJ2-3; 10 bases agree with TRBD2. Germline-derived CDR1 and CDR2 are MRHNA and SNTAGT. This CDR3 is 15 amino acids long. V trimming: 2 bases; J trimming: 2 bases; junction bases outside the gene matches: 1. The CDR3 sequence is CASSDSGRATDTQYF. CDR3 sequence (DNA): TGTGCCAGCAGTGACAGCGGGAGGGCCACAGATACGCAGTATTTT.

The rearrangement links TRBV9 to TRBJ2-2; D possibly matches TRBD1 or TRBD2 (5 bases each). This CDR3 region has 16 residues. The germline gives CDR1 SGDLS, CDR2 YYNGEE. The V end was cut by 0 bases, the J end by 5 bases, with 14 bases between. The CDR3 DNA is TGTGCCAGCAGCGTAGCCGGGGCAAGTCGGACCGGGGAGCTGTTTTTT. Protein sequence: CASSVAGASRTGELFF.

The chain has TRBV7-2 and TRBJ2-7, with 10 bases fitting TRBD1. Losses at the gene ends were 4 bases for V and 5 bases for J; bases not matched to a gene: 8. In germline, CDR1 is SGHTA, CDR2 FQGNSA. This CDR3 contains 15 residues. The CDR3 here is CASSYTAGQGNEQYF. As DNA, the CDR3 is TGTGCCAGCAGCTACACTGCGGGACAGGGGAACGAGCAGTACTTC.

This clone was counted only a few times. The chain combines TRBV6-6 with TRBJ2-7; 7 nucleotides align to TRBD1. This CDR3 region has 15 residues. Germline CDR1 reads MNHNY; CDR2 reads SVGAGI (reference sequence). With V trimmed by 2 bases and J by 6 bases, 10 bases remained unmatched. Written as DNA, the CDR3 is TGTGCCAGCAGTTACGAGGGATACCCAGGGGGCGAGCAGTACTTC. This codes for CASSYEGYPGGEQYF.

Ten or more counts support this clone. CDR3 coding DNA: TGTGCCAGCAGTAAACCCACTGAAGCTTTCTTT. This gives the protein CASSKPTEAFF. This chain uses TRBV28 with TRBJ1-1, with unresolved D. The V end was cut by 5 bases, the J end by 4 bases, with 5 bases between. CDR3 length: 11 amino acids. CDR1 and CDR2 (germline): MDHEN, SYDVKM.

Written as DNA, the CDR3 is TGTGCCTGGAAAGGACAGGGCAGAGAAAAACTGTTTTTT. Protein sequence: CAWKGQGREKLFF. The chain links TRBV30 to TRBJ1-4, with TRBD1 matching 8 bases. Trimming removed 4 bases from V and 8 bases from J; junction bases left unmatched: 6. Germline V gives CDR1 GTSNPN, CDR2 SVGIG (reference sequence). The CDR3 sequence is 13 residues long.

V gene TRBV5-6 combines with J gene TRBJ2-7; 10 positions match TRBD1. Trimming removed 0 bases from V and 2 bases from J; junction bases left unmatched: 2. The CDR3 runs 15 residues. The germline V gene has CDR1 SGHDT and CDR2 YYEEEE. CDR3 bases: TGTGCCAGCAGCTTGGGGACAGGGGGGGCCTACGAGCAGTACTTC. Translating it yields CASSLGTGGAYEQYF.

In DNA form, the CDR3 reads TGTGCCATCAACTCCGGACTAGCGGGAGCTGGGGATACGCAGTATTTT. Translated: CAINSGLAGAGDTQYF. V usage is TRBV24-1 and J usage is TRBJ2-3; 13 bases are a match to TRBD2. From germline, CDR1 is KGHDR and CDR2 SFDVKD. The ends lost 11 bases at V and 6 bases at J; junction bases unmatched: 13. The CDR3 has 16 amino acids.

The V call is TRBV12-3 or TRBV12-4, the J call TRBJ2-5, with D perhaps matching TRBD1 (5 bases). The V and J ends lost 6 bases and 5 bases respectively, with 13 bases between them. This CDR3 is 13 amino acids long. The CDR3 nucleotides read TGTGCCAGCAGCCAGACAGAGACGGAGACCCAGTACTTC. Translating gives CASSQTETETQYF.

The chain has TRBV6-5 and TRBJ2-7; 7 bases line up with TRBD1. This CDR3 spans 13 amino acids. Germline CDR1 and CDR2: MNHEY and SVGAGI. Trimming at V came to 7 bases and at J to 4 bases, leaving 7 bases not matched to a gene. CDR3 in DNA: TGTGCCAGCAAAGGGGGCGGCTTATACGAGCAGTACTTC. Encoded protein: CASKGGGLYEQYF.

The chain uses TRBV6-2 or TRBV6-3 and TRBJ2-6, with D uncertain. Germline V lookup: CDR1 MNHEY, CDR2 SVGEGT. The CDR3 length is 13 residues. The V gene lost 0 bases and the J gene lost 3 bases, with 0 bases spanning the gap. In nucleotides, the CDR3 is TGTGCCAGCAGTTACTCTGGGGCCAACGTCCTGACTTTC. Amino acid sequence: CASSYSGANVLTF.

The genes are TRBV10-3 and TRBJ2-7; D is possibly TRBD1 or TRBD2 (5 bases each). This CDR3 is built from 14 residues. The germline V gene has CDR1 ENHRY and CDR2 SYGVKD. V was trimmed by 6 bases and J by 2 bases, leaving 14 bases between them. CDR3 bases: TGTGCCATCAGGACGGGACCGAAAACCTACGAGCAGTACTTC. As protein: CAIRTGPKTYEQYF.

This chain connects TRBV18 to TRBJ2-7; no clear D gene. The CDR3 runs to 14 residues. Deletions cut 2 bases from V and 2 bases from J, with 10 bases between. Germline-derived CDR1 and CDR2 are KGHSH and LQKENI. Written as DNA, the CDR3 is TGTGCCAGCTCACCAGAGGTCGGTACCTACGAGCAGTACTTC. It yields the protein CASSPEVGTYEQYF.

This clone was seen only a few times. The chain couples TRBV6-4 to TRBJ2-1, with D unresolved. Germline V gives CDR1 MRHNA, CDR2 SNTAGT. The V end was cut by 3 bases, the J end by 0 bases, with 9 bases between. This CDR3 is built from 15 residues. CDR3 in amino acids: CASSEQIGSYNEQFF. DNA for the CDR3: TGTGCCAGCAGTGAACAGATCGGCTCCTACAATGAGCAGTTCTTC.

V is TRBV19 and J is TRBJ2-3; 9 positions agree with TRBD1. CDR1 is LNHDA, CDR2 SQIVND, per germline (reference sequence). The CDR3 length is 15 residues. The V and J ends lost 5 bases and 4 bases, in that order; junction bases with no gene match: 7. The CDR3 loop reads CASSRGTGPADTQYF. The DNA for the CDR3 is TGTGCCAGTAGTCGAGGGACAGGGCCAGCAGATACGCAGTATTTT.

The genes are TRBV2 and TRBJ1-1; 7 nucleotides match TRBD1. Germline CDR1 SNHLY, CDR2 FYNNEI. The CDR3 covers 15 residues. V shed 4 bases and J 1 base; nucleotides not matched to a gene: 6. Here the CDR3 DNA reads TGTGCCAGCAGTGCGGTGACAGGGAGGAACACTGAAGCTTTCTTT. Protein sequence: CASSAVTGRNTEAFF. Variable domain in full (rest from reference TRBV2 and TRBJ1-1): EPEVTQTPSHQVTQMGQEVILRCVPISNHLYFYWYRQILGQKVEFLVSFYNNEISEKSEIFDDQFSVERPDGSNFTLKIRSTKLEDSAMYFCASSAVTGRNTEAFFGQGTRLTVV.

V is TRBV5-6 and J is TRBJ2-1, with D maybe TRBD1 (5 bases). Between the trimmed V and J ends, which lost 4 bases and 6 bases, there was a span of 8 bases. Germline V gives CDR1 SGHDT, CDR2 YYEEEE. There are 12 residues in the CDR3. In DNA form, the CDR3 reads TGTGCCAGCAGCCGGACACGCAATGAGCAGTTCTTC. Encoded protein: CASSRTRNEQFF.

V gene TRBV6-2 or TRBV6-3 combines with J gene TRBJ2-5, with unresolved D. Germline CDR1 reads MNHEY; CDR2 reads SVGEGT. The CDR3 loop spans 12 amino acids. The V end lost 4 bases, the J end lost 5 bases, and 8 bases lay between the germline ends. This CDR3 is CASSSHMETQYF. CDR3 DNA sequence: TGTGCCAGCAGTTCGCACATGGAGACCCAGTACTTC.